This is a list of T cell receptor beta chains from one sample in a study of control samples from healthy donors and cancer patients. The table came from immunoSEQ multiplex PCR; TCRdb's copy has only in-frame clones and leaves some out. The sample includes about 130,000 clones, approximately 92% seen only once; the top ten take roughly 2.6%. Sequenced material: blood. The receptors were gathered from a middle-aged man in good health. Both conserved end residues are part of each CDR3. D genes are given only for firm matches.

J gene,CDR3 length,V gene,D gene,CDR3 protein,CDR3 DNA
TRBJ1-1,14,TRBV6-1,.,CASSEDPVNTEAFF,TGTGCCAGCAGTGAAGATCCAGTGAACACTGAAGCTTTCTTT
TRBJ2-4,17,TRBV19,.,CASSPRPTEVGKNIQYF,TGTGCCAGTAGTCCGCGGCCGACAGAAGTGGGCAAAAACATTCAGTACTTC
TRBJ1-6,14,TRBV6-5,.,CASSYQITDSPLHF,TGTGCCAGCAGTTACCAGATAACGGATTCACCCCTCCACTTT
TRBJ1-5,11,TRBV5-5,.,CASGINQPQHF,TGTGCCAGCGGCATCAATCAGCCCCAGCATTTT
TRBJ1-1,13,TRBV6-5,.,CASSYSTNTEAFF,TGTGCCAGCAGTTACTCGACAAACACTGAAGCTTTCTTT
TRBJ2-7,11,TRBV13,.,CASSLSSEQYF,TGTGCCAGCAGCTTATCATCCGAGCAGTACTTC
TRBJ2-1,17,TRBV5-4,.,CASSSQIGGGAYNEQFF,TGTGCCAGCAGCTCGCAGATTGGAGGGGGGGCGTACAATGAGCAGTTCTTC
TRBJ2-2,13,TRBV7-9,.,CASSSLMAGELFF,TGTGCCAGCAGCTCATTGATGGCCGGGGAGCTGTTTTTT
TRBJ1-1,15,TRBV3-1/TRBV3-2,.,CASSQRGARVTEAFF,TGTGCCAGCAGCCAGAGGGGGGCGCGTGTCACTGAAGCTTTCTTT
TRBJ2-7,14,TRBV1,.,CTSSDGLGTYEQYF,TGCACCAGCAGCGACGGACTTGGGACCTACGAGCAGTACTTC